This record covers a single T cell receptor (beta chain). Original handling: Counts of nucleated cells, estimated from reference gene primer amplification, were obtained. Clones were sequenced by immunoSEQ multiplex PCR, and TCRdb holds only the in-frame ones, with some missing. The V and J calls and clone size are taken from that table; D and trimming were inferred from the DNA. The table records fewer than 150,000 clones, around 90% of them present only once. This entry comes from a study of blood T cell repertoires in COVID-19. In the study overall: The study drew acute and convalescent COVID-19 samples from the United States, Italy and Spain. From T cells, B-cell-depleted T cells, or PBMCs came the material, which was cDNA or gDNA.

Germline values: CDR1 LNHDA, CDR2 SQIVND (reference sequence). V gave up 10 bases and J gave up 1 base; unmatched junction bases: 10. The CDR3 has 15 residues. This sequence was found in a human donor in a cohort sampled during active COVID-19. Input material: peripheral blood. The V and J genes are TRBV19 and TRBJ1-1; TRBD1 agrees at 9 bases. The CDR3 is CAIFKGQGKNTEAFF. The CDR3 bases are TGTGCCATCTTCAAGGGACAGGGAAAGAACACTGAAGCTTTCTTT.